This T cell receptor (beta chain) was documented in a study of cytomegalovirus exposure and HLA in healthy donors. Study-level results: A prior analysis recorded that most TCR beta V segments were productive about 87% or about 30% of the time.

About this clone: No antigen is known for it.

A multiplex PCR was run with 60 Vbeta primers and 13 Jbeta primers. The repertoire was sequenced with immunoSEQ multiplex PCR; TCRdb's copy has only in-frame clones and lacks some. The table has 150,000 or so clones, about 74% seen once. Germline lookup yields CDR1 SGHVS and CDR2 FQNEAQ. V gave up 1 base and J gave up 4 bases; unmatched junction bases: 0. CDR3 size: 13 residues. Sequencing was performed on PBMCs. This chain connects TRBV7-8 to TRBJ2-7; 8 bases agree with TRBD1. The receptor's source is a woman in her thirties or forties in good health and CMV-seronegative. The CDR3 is CASSLDRGYEQYF. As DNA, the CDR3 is TGTGCCAGCAGCTTAGACAGGGGGTACGAGCAGTACTTC.